A single sample is the source of the 24 T cell receptor beta chains below, sequenced in a study of patients and donors after allogeneic stem cell transplantation. One entry per CDR3 protein, called by TCRdb with MiXCR from the RT-PCR reads. This sample has approximately 170,000 distinct CDR3 sequences; 24% occur once, and the top ten carry approximately 26%. Material: blood, either unsorted or a sorted T cell fraction (not recorded which). These TCRs come from a human donor who was either an allogeneic HSCT recipient or a stem cell or donor lymphocyte infusion donor (not recorded which). It is not recorded whose cells these are; they may come from a transplant donor.

This chain uses TRBV7-2 with TRBJ1-4; D is unclear. The CDR3 has 16 amino acids. Germline V gene sequence: CDR1 SGHTA, CDR2 FQGNSA. Trimming pared 1 base from V and 4 bases from J, leaving 13 bases between. CDR3 protein: CASSLVPEYFNEKLFF. The CDR3, as DNA: TGTGCCAGCAGCTTAGTGCCAGAGTACTTTAATGAAAAACTGTTTTTT.

This chain joins TRBV19 and TRBJ1-1, with D unresolved. The CDR3 has 13 amino acids. CDR1 is LNHDA, CDR2 SQIVND, per germline (reference sequence). Deletions cut 4 bases from V and 7 bases from J, with 13 bases between. CDR3 nucleotides: TGTGCCAGTAGTACCAACAGCGGGCGTGAAGCTTTCTTT. It specifies CASSTNSGREAFF. Supplemented by reference TRBV19 and TRBJ1-1, the full variable domain reads DGGITQSPKYLFRKEGQNVTLSCEQNLNHDAMYWYRQDPGQGLRLIYYSQIVNDFQKGDIAEGYSVSREKKESFPLTVTSAQKNPTAFYLCASSTNSGREAFFGQGTRLTVV.

This clonotype has a single count. This may stem from a read error, because a much larger clone lies one nucleotide away. The gene calls are TRBV6-2 or TRBV6-3 and TRBJ1-5; D may be TRBD1 (5 bases). The CDR3 has 15 amino acids. V dropped 4 bases and J dropped 3 bases, with 13 bases sitting between them. CDR1 is MNHEY and CDR2 is SVGEGT in the germline V gene. For the CDR3, the DNA is TGTGCCAGCAGTTCCTCGAAAGGGACCAATCAGCCCCAGCATTTT. It yields the protein CASSSSKGTNQPQHF.

There are a few counts of this clonotype. This chain uses TRBV29-1 with TRBJ2-3, with TRBD1 identical over 8 bases. The trim removed 7 bases at V and 1 base at J, leaving 10 bases unmatched. The CDR3 consists of 15 residues. Looked up from germline, CDR1 is SQVTM and CDR2 is ANQGSEA. As DNA, the CDR3 is TGCAGCGCCGACGCGACAGGGGCGGGCACAGATACGCAGTATTTT. Translation: CSADATGAGTDTQYF.

This clonotype was counted a few times. The chain carries TRBV21-1 and TRBJ2-7; TRBD1, the D gene given by the table, was not confirmed from the DNA. TRBV21-1 is termed a pseudogene. The CDR3 spans 15 residues. CDR3 in amino acids: CASSIRTPYPYEQYF. CDR3 nucleotides: TGTGCCAGCAGCATAAGGACACCGTATCCCTACGAGCAGTACTTC.

Only a few counts were recorded for this clonotype. The chain couples TRBV19 to TRBJ1-4, with 7 nucleotides matching TRBD1. The CDR3 contains 13 residues. The J segment lost 5 bases and the V segment lost 6 bases, leaving 3 bases of the junction unmatched. Germline values: CDR1 LNHDA, CDR2 SQIVND (reference sequence). The CDR3 DNA sequence: TGTGCCAGTAGGACAGGGAGGAATGAAAAACTGTTTTTT. It specifies CASRTGRNEKLFF.

The chain combines TRBV7-2 with TRBJ2-2; no clear D. The CDR3 sequence is 15 residues long. Germline V gives CDR1 SGHTA, CDR2 FQGNSA. The ends were cut back, 0 bases at V and 5 bases at J, with 10 bases in the middle. The CDR3 sequence is CASSLAPRRTGELFF. DNA of the CDR3: TGTGCCAGCAGCTTAGCCCCGAGGCGAACCGGGGAGCTGTTTTTT.

This clonotype has ten or more counts. The chain couples TRBV5-1 to TRBJ1-2, with 7 bases aligning to TRBD1. This CDR3 comprises 16 residues. Per germline, CDR1 SGHRS and CDR2 YFSETQ. The V segment lost 6 bases and the J segment 1 base; nucleotides outside the gene matches: 12. The CDR3 region is CASTETQGDHNYGYTF. CDR3 sequence (DNA): TGCGCCAGCACCGAAACCCAGGGGGATCATAACTATGGCTACACCTTC.

This clonotype was found many times. V and J are TRBV5-1 and TRBJ2-1, with D perhaps matching TRBD2 (6 bases). With 0 bases removed from V and 7 bases from J, the gap between germline ends came to 8 bases. This CDR3 is 13 amino acids long. The germline V gene encodes CDR1 SGHRS and CDR2 YFSETQ. The CDR3 DNA follows: TGCGCCAGCAGCTTGGCCGGGGGAAATGAGCAGTTCTTC. It codes for CASSLAGGNEQFF.

This clonotype was seen more than once but under ten times. This rearrangement joins TRBV5-1 to TRBJ2-1, with 11 bases fitting TRBD2. This CDR3 region has 17 residues. Germline CDR1 is SGHRS and CDR2 is YFSETQ. Unmatched junction bases numbered 8, after V lost 1 base and J lost 5 bases. The CDR3 sequence: CASSLFSGRALNNEQFF. The CDR3 DNA reads as TGCGCCAGCAGCTTGTTTAGCGGGAGGGCCCTCAACAATGAGCAGTTCTTC.

This chain links TRBV3-1 with TRBJ2-4; D is unclear. CDR1 is LGHDT, CDR2 YNNKEL, per germline (reference sequence). The V gene lost 4 bases and the J gene lost 0 bases, with 10 bases spanning the gap. The CDR3 sequence is 15 residues long. Here the CDR3 reads CASSLKAPAKNIQYF. In DNA form, the CDR3 reads TGTGCCAGCAGCCTCAAGGCCCCAGCCAAAAACATTCAGTACTTC.

This clonotype has a handful of counts. The chain is built from TRBV18 and TRBJ1-3, with unresolved D. The V gene lost 6 bases and the J gene lost 7 bases, with 16 bases spanning the gap. The CDR3 has 14 amino acids. CDR1 KGHSH and CDR2 LQKENI come from the germline V gene. The CDR3 spells CASSFDKQQNTIYF. In DNA form, the CDR3 reads TGTGCCAGCTCTTTCGACAAGCAACAGAACACCATATATTTT.

The chain links TRBV2 to TRBJ2-1; 10 positions match TRBD2. V lost 7 bases, J lost 8 bases, and 5 bases stayed unmatched. This CDR3 region has 13 residues. Germline V gene data show CDR1 as SNHLY and CDR2 as FYNNEI. The CDR3 sequence: CASKAGGGHEQFF. The CDR3 DNA sequence: TGTGCCAGCAAAGCGGGAGGGGGCCATGAGCAGTTCTTC.

The gene calls are TRBV7-8 and TRBJ2-7; TRBD1 matches at 11 bases. Germline loops: CDR1 SGHVS, CDR2 FQNEAQ. The V segment lost 1 base and the J segment 1 base; nucleotides outside the gene matches: 3. This CDR3 contains 16 residues. The CDR3 DNA follows: TGTGCCAGCAGCTTAGTAGGACAGGGGGCATCCTACGAGCAGTACTTC. Amino acids: CASSLVGQGASYEQYF.

This clonotype showed up just a few times. The chain uses TRBV30 and TRBJ1-1; D possibly corresponds to TRBD1 (5 bases). Trimming pared 3 bases from V and 5 bases from J, leaving 22 bases between. From germline, CDR1 is GTSNPN and CDR2 SVGIG (reference sequence). This CDR3 comprises 16 residues. For the CDR3, the DNA is TGTGCCTGGAGCGCCGGGACCGAGAACGGGTGGACTGAAGCTTTCTTT. Its protein product is CAWSAGTENGWTEAFF.

This chain links TRBV7-6 with TRBJ1-1, with D possibly TRBD1 on 5 matching bases. The CDR3 totals 13 residues. Germline values: CDR1 SGHVS, CDR2 FNYEAQ. With 3 bases removed from V and 4 bases from J, the gap between germline ends came to 9 bases. In DNA form, the CDR3 reads TGTGCCAGCAGCTTTGGGACCGCCACTGAAGCTTTCTTT. Translating gives CASSFGTATEAFF. The variable domain in full, completed from reference TRBV7-6 and TRBJ1-1, reads GAGVSQSPRYKVTKRGQDVALRCDPISGHVSLYWYRQALGQGPEFLTYFNYEAQQDKSGLPNDRFSAERPEGSISTLTIQRTEQRDSAMYRCASSFGTATEAFFGQGTRLTVV.

This clonotype came up a few times. The chain carries TRBV7-6 and TRBJ2-5; 9 bases align to TRBD1. The CDR3 is made up of 17 amino acids. The J segment lost 5 bases and the V segment lost 1 base, leaving 11 bases of the junction unmatched. CDR1 and CDR2 from the germline V gene are SGHVS and FNYEAQ. DNA of the CDR3: TGTGCCAGCAGCTTAGATGGGACAGGGAGTTTTTCCGAGACCCAGTACTTC. Translated: CASSLDGTGSFSETQYF. The whole variable domain, filled in from reference TRBV7-6 and TRBJ2-5, reads GAGVSQSPRYKVTKRGQDVALRCDPISGHVSLYWYRQALGQGPEFLTYFNYEAQQDKSGLPNDRFSAERPEGSISTLTIQRTEQRDSAMYRCASSLDGTGSFSETQYFGPGTRLLVL.

This clonotype was found many times. This sequence joins TRBV7-9 and TRBJ1-6; D is unclear. V lost 1 base and J lost 8, with 6 bases in between. Germline values: CDR1 SEHNR, CDR2 FQNEAQ (reference sequence). This CDR3 spans 13 amino acids. CDR3 bases: TGTGCCAGCAGCTTAGAAATGGATTCACCCCTCCACTTT. Protein: CASSLEMDSPLHF.

The rearrangement links TRBV30 to TRBJ1-2; D not certain. Deletions cut 0 bases from V and 7 bases from J, with 15 bases between. Germline V gene data show CDR1 as GTSNPN and CDR2 as SVGIG (reference sequence). This CDR3 is built from 14 residues. The CDR3 reads CAWSVNGEVRGYTF. The CDR3 bases are TGTGCCTGGAGTGTTAATGGGGAGGTTCGTGGCTACACCTTC.

This clonotype was found a few times. The chain has TRBV11-2 and TRBJ1-1, with no clear D. CDR3 length: 13 amino acids. Germline V gene sequence: CDR1 SGHAT, CDR2 FQNNGV. The V end was cut by 6 bases, the J end by 4 bases, with 12 bases between. The DNA for the CDR3 is TGTGCCAGCAGTAGATTGCGGGGCACTGAAGCTTTCTTT. It specifies CASSRLRGTEAFF.

The chain links TRBV7-9 to TRBJ2-7, with 9 bases matching TRBD1. J was trimmed by 2 bases and V by 5 bases; bases with no gene match: 10. Germline V gives CDR1 SEHNR, CDR2 FQNEAQ (reference sequence). The CDR3 contains 16 residues. CDR3: CASSPRGDRAPYEQYF. The CDR3 region has the DNA TGTGCCAGCAGCCCCCGGGGGGACAGGGCCCCCTACGAGCAGTACTTC.

This clonotype was recorded at least ten times. The chain uses TRBV12-3 or TRBV12-4 and TRBJ1-2, with D unresolved. Trimming removed 5 bases at V and 4 bases at J, with 8 bases between. There are 12 residues in the CDR3. The DNA of the CDR3 is TGTGCCAGCAGTCCCCGGTCCTATGGCTACACCTTC. As protein: CASSPRSYGYTF.

The rearrangement uses TRBV10-3 and TRBJ2-5, with D possibly matching TRBD1 (5 bases). The CDR3 is 15 residues long. Germline values: CDR1 ENHRY, CDR2 SYGVKD. Trimming left V 7 bases short and J 2 bases short, with 17 bases between. CDR3 DNA sequence: TGTGCCATCACTAAGGGGCAGGCCCTTCAAGAGACCCAGTACTTC. Encoded protein: CAITKGQALQETQYF.

This clonotype occurred many times. This chain uses TRBV29-1 with TRBJ1-1, with D hard to call. Trimming removed 1 base from V and 1 base from J, with 7 bases in between. Germline CDR1 reads SQVTM; CDR2 reads ANQGSEA. The CDR3 totals 13 residues. Here the CDR3 reads CSVEGEGNTEAFF. The CDR3 bases are TGCAGCGTTGAAGGGGAGGGGAACACTGAAGCTTTCTTT. The entire variable domain, with the rest obtained from reference TRBV29-1 and TRBJ1-1, is as follows: SAVISQKPSRDICQRGTSLTIQCQVDSQVTMMFWYRQQPGQSLTLIATANQGSEATYESGFVIDKFPISRPNLTFSTLTVSNMSPEDSSIYLCSVEGEGNTEAFFGQGTRLTVV.